This TCR beta chain originates from a study of CD8 T cells in ankylosing spondylitis. This clonotype has a count of ten or more. In TCRdb, the 5' RACE reads were re-called with MiXCR into one record per CDR3 protein. Of under 15,000 distinct CDR3 sequences detected, 2.8% appear once; the ten largest clones hold under 9%. The receptor comes from a male donor with ankylosing spondylitis or in good health (not recorded which). The sequenced sample consisted of blood, either unsorted or a sorted T cell fraction (not recorded which).

As DNA, the CDR3 is TGTGCCAGCAGCGTATCCGGACATCAAAATTCACCCCTCCACTTT. Protein product: CASSVSGHQNSPLHF. This chain uses TRBV9 with TRBJ1-6; possible D gene TRBD1, 5 bases. The CDR3 has 15 residues. Germline CDR1 SGDLS, CDR2 YYNGEE. V lost 1 base to trimming and J lost 7 bases, with 12 bases between them.